Below are 5 T cell receptor beta chains sequenced from a single sample in a study of glioma-infiltrating T cells after dendritic cell vaccination. Using immunoSEQ multiplex PCR, the repertoire was profiled, and TCRdb retains in-frame clones only, with some absent. This table holds tens of thousands of clones, about four fifths found once. The material sequenced was blood, taken before dendritic cell vaccination. These receptors were taken from a human donor with glioblastoma.

The chain carries TRBV7-2 and TRBJ1-2; no definite D call. The CDR3 is made up of 12 amino acids. The V end was cut by 1 base, the J end by 8 bases, with 8 bases between. Germline-derived CDR1 and CDR2 are SGHTA and FQGNSA. The CDR3 nucleotides read TGTGCCAGCAGCTTAGAGCAGGCAGGCTACACCTTC. It codes for CASSLEQAGYTF.

The rearrangement uses TRBV29-1 and TRBJ2-3; possibly TRBD2 for D (6 bases). This CDR3 has 15 residues. With 4 bases removed from V and 1 base from J, the gap between germline ends came to 15 bases. Germline-derived CDR1 and CDR2 are SQVTM and ANQGSEA. This CDR3 is CSVVTGGTGTDTQYF. In DNA form, the CDR3 reads TGCAGCGTTGTCACCGGCGGGACCGGCACAGATACGCAGTATTTT.

The V and J genes are TRBV7-2 and TRBJ2-7, with 7 bases that match TRBD2. This CDR3 comprises 13 residues. V shed 2 bases and J 6 bases; nucleotides not matched to a gene: 4. Germline values: CDR1 SGHTA, CDR2 FQGNSA. CDR3: CASSLSGEGEQYF. The CDR3 DNA sequence: TGTGCCAGCAGCTTATCTGGGGAGGGCGAGCAGTACTTC.

The chain carries TRBV6-5 and TRBJ2-7; possible D gene TRBD2, 6 bases. In germline, CDR1 is MNHEY, CDR2 SVGAGI. The V and J ends lost 7 bases and 1 base respectively, with 14 bases between them. CDR3 length: 14 residues. The CDR3 nucleotides read TGTGCCAGCACCCAGGGACTTCATTCCTACGAGCAGTACTTC. Residues: CASTQGLHSYEQYF.

This clone occurred once. This rearrangement joins TRBV5-1 to TRBJ2-1, with D hard to call. Germline CDR1 and CDR2: SGHRS and YFSETQ. The CDR3 is 15 residues long. Trimming left V 0 bases short and J 1 base short, with 8 bases between. CDR3 sequence (DNA): TGCGCCAGCAGCTTGGTTGAGAGTTCCTACAATGAGCAGTTCTTC. The encoded protein is CASSLVESSYNEQFF.